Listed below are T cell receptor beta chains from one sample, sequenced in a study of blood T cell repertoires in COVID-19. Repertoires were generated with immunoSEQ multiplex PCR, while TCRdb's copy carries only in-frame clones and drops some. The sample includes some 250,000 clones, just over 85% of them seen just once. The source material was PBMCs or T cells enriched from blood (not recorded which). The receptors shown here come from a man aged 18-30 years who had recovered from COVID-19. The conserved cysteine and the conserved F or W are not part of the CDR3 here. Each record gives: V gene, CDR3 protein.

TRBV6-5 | ASSLFRSNEKLF
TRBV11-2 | ASSFLSGGFQETQY
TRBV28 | ASRFRRGHQPQH
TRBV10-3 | ATSPTGTNTEAF
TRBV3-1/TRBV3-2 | ASSQGYEAF
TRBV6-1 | ASSDGQLNQPQH
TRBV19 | ASSTGGVTEAF
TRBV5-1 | ASSMGHTGNEKLF
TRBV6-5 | ASSYETGGNEQF
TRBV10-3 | AISDPGETVNTEAF
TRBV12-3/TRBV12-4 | ASSLYGNQPQH
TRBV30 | AWMGGGDTEAF
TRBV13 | ASAQGLAKNIQY
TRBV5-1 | ASSRVRDISNTEAF
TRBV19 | ASRGQGNQPQH
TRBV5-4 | ASSRETGKNTEAF
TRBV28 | ASSLEGGRRNEQF
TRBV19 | ASSQGYNQPQH
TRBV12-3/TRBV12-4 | ASSRIIRGEQF
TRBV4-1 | ASSRSGRSNEQY
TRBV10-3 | AISGIAGDNQETQY
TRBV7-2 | ASSLGTAREAF
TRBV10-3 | AVSGRDGNTIY
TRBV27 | ASSRQTSVETQY
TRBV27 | ASSYYSNQPQH
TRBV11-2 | ASSPSDRWDNEQF
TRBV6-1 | ASSEFGEGGTDTQY
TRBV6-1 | ASSEWGGPAGELF
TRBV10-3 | AIRTSSVDNEQF
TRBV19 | ASRPGNTEAF
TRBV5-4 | ASSYDRGQGYGYT
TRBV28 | ASRRRQGRQPQH
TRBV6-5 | ASSQLREREAF
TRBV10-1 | ASSRGTGDGYT
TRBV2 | ASTKGDRGRAEAF